This T cell receptor beta chain appears in the sequencing data of a study of blood T cell repertoires in COVID-19. The study recruited people aged roughly 18 to 100 years across roughly 23 US areas. This clone was seen just once. V gave up 3 bases and J gave up 4 bases; unmatched junction bases: 6. The V gene's germline CDR1 is SGHNT and CDR2 YYREEE (reference sequence). This CDR3 has 15 residues. The table came from immunoSEQ multiplex PCR; TCRdb's copy has only in-frame clones and leaves some out. The data hold 220,000 or so clones, with 80% to 90% observed a single time. The chain employs TRBV5-4 and TRBJ2-3, with 9 bases that match TRBD1. This clonotype was sampled from a woman in her late teens or twenties in a cohort exposed to, infected with or recovered from COVID-19 (not recorded which). Source material: PBMCs or T cells enriched from blood (not recorded which). DNA of the CDR3: TGTGCCAGCAGCTCCGGCGGACAGGGGCCAGATACGCAGTATTTT. Translated, it gives CASSSGGQGPDTQYF.